This T cell receptor (beta chain) was found in a study of T-cell memory formation after mild COVID-19. This CDR3 has 12 residues. Germline values: CDR1 MNHNY, CDR2 SVGAGI (reference sequence). Trimming took off 5 bases at V and 5 bases at J, with 9 bases between the two ends. The table lists this clonotype with a few counts. TCRdb reprocessed the 5' RACE reads with MiXCR, giving one entry per CDR3 protein. The sample contains roughly 550,000 distinct CDR3 sequences, around 21% of which appear only once. The sample taken for sequencing was PBMCs or a T cell subset sorted from them (not recorded which). This sequence originates from an adult woman who had mild COVID-19 (a few samples of this study predate the infection). Cell type and time point are not known. This chain uses TRBV6-6 with TRBJ2-5, with D perhaps matching TRBD1 (5 bases). In DNA form, the CDR3 reads TGTGCCAGCAGTGATGCAGGGGAGACCCAGTACTTC. Its protein is CASSDAGETQYF.